This T cell receptor beta chain appears in the sequencing data of a study of CD8 T cells in Susac syndrome. An input of about 0.5 to 1 ug of RNA was subjected to reverse transcription using random hexamers. The CDR3 of TCR beta was amplified by immunoSEQ multiplex PCR across 54 Vbeta and 13 Jbeta. One entry per CDR3 protein, called by TCRdb with MiXCR from the immunoSEQ multiplex PCR reads. The sample holds over 80,000 distinct CDR3 sequences, 90% to 95% seen once. CDR3 size: 15 residues. Trimming pared 4 bases from V and 1 base from J, leaving 13 bases between. Germline V lookup: CDR1 LGHDT, CDR2 YNNKEL (reference sequence).

V is TRBV3-1 and J is TRBJ2-5; TRBD2 might be the D (5 bases). What was sequenced was CD8+ T cells from PBMCs. This clonotype originated in a human donor in good health. CDR3 region: CASSRTLALQETQYF. In DNA form, the CDR3 reads TGTGCCAGCAGCCGGACTCTAGCACTCCAAGAGACCCAGTACTTC.